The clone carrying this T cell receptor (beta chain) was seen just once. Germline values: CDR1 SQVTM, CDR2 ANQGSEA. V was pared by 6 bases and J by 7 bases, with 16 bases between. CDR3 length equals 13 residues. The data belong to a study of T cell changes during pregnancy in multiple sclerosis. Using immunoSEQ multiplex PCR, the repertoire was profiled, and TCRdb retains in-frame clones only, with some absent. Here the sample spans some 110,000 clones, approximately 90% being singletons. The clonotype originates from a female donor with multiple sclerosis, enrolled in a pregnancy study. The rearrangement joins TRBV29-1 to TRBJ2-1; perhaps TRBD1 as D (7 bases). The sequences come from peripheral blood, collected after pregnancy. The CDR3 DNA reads TGCAGCGTCATGACAGGGAGGTTAAATGAGCAGTTCTTC. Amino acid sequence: CSVMTGRLNEQFF.